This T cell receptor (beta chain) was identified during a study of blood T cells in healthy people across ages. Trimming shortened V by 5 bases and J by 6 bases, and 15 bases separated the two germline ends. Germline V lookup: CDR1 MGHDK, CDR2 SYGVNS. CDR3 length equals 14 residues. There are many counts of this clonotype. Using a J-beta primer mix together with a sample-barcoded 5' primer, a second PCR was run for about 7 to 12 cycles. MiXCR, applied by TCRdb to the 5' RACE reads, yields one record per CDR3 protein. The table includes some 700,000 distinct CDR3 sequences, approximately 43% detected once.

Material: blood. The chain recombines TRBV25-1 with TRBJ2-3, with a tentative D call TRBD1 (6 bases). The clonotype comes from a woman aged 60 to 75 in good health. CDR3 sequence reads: CASSPYAQGDTQYF. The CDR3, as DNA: TGTGCCAGCAGTCCATACGCTCAGGGGGATACGCAGTATTTT.